This entry lists 21 T cell receptor beta chains sequenced from one sample in a study of blood T cell repertoires in COVID-19 (dated by TCRdb to about 2020). Library generation was performed with the immunoSEQ multiplex PCR assay. The source is immuneACCESS, and TCRdb retained only in-frame sequences with V and J called. Part of the clones is not carried over; for the studies checked, unresolved V genes explain less than half of this, and the remainder is unexplained. A total of some 80,000 clones appear in this sample, roughly 78% of them only once. The top ten clones comprise roughly 5% of the sample. The sample was peripheral blood. The receptors stem from an elderly woman with active or convalescent COVID-19.

The chain employs TRBV27 and TRBJ2-5; 11 bases fit TRBD2. The V segment lost 4 bases and the J segment 5 bases; nucleotides outside the gene matches: 6. Looked up from germline, CDR1 is MNHEY and CDR2 is SMNVEV (reference sequence). The CDR3 has 15 residues. CDR3 sequence (DNA): TGTGCCAGCAGTTACCTAGCGGGAGGAATTGAGACCCAGTACTTC. This codes for CASSYLAGGIETQYF.

In DNA, the CDR3 is TGTGCCAGCAGCTTACTTGGGGACTCCCCTTACAATGAGCAGTTCTTC. The encoded protein is CASSLLGDSPYNEQFF. This sequence joins TRBV7-9 and TRBJ2-1; D is possibly TRBD2 (6 bases). The germline CDR1 and CDR2 sequences are SEHNR and FQNEAQ (reference sequence). The CDR3 totals 16 residues. Trimming shortened V by 2 bases and J by 4 bases, and 15 bases separated the two germline ends.

The chain joins TRBV28 to TRBJ2-1; 10 nucleotides agree with TRBD2. The trim removed 1 base at V and 9 bases at J, leaving 9 bases unmatched. Germline V gene sequence: CDR1 MDHEN, CDR2 SYDVKM. The CDR3 covers 16 residues. The chain's CDR3 is CASSLFGASGSREQFF. The CDR3 nucleotides are TGTGCCAGCAGTTTATTTGGCGCTAGCGGGAGCCGTGAGCAGTTCTTC.

This clone was counted between two and nine times. The rearrangement uses TRBV3-1 (or the pseudogene TRBV3-2) and TRBJ1-5; 9 bases fit TRBD1. V was clipped by 4 bases and J by 6 bases; unmatched bases: 7. This CDR3 is 15 amino acids long. Germline CDR1 and CDR2: LGHDT and YNNKEL (reference sequence). CDR3 in DNA: TGTGCCAGCAGCCCCCCGGGACAGGGCAGTCAGCCCCAGCATTTT. Translation gives CASSPPGQGSQPQHF.

This clone was seen a single time. J is TRBJ1-4 and V is TRBV29-1; 9 bases agree with TRBD1. The CDR3 is made up of 13 amino acids. CDR1 SQVTM and CDR2 ANQGSEA come from the germline V gene. The V and J ends lost 8 bases and 8 bases, in that order; junction bases with no gene match: 9. CDR3 loop: CSIADRGDEKLFF. CDR3 DNA: TGCAGCATAGCGGACAGGGGCGACGAAAAACTGTTTTTT.

This chain links TRBV29-1 with TRBJ2-7; D is perhaps TRBD2 (6 bases). The CDR3 sequence is 15 residues long. CDR1 SQVTM and CDR2 ANQGSEA come from the germline V gene. V was cut by 5 bases and J by 2 bases, with 19 bases left in between. The CDR3 here is CSVPLPGRETYEQYF. CDR3 bases: TGCAGCGTTCCTCTACCGGGACGGGAGACCTACGAGCAGTACTTC.

The rearrangement joins TRBV6-5 to TRBJ1-1, with 11 nucleotides matching TRBD1. Germline values: CDR1 MNHEY, CDR2 SVGAGI. The trim removed 5 bases at V and 11 bases at J, leaving 7 bases unmatched. CDR3 length equals 13 residues. DNA for the CDR3: TGTGCCAGCAGTATACCGGGACAGGGGGTCGCTTTCTTT. This codes for CASSIPGQGVAFF.

The chain employs TRBV3-1 (or the pseudogene TRBV3-2) and TRBJ1-2; D is unresolved. This CDR3 is 13 amino acids long. V lost 4 bases and J lost 2, with 8 bases in between. Per the germline V gene, CDR1 is LGHDT and CDR2 is YNNKEL (reference sequence). The CDR3 sequence: CASSRGLNYGYTF. Here the CDR3 DNA reads TGTGCCAGCAGCCGTGGACTGAACTATGGCTACACCTTC.

This chain uses TRBV5-1 with TRBJ2-7; 10 bases are a match to TRBD2. Germline values: CDR1 SGHRS, CDR2 YFSETQ. V trimming: 2 bases; J trimming: 2 bases; junction bases outside the gene matches: 19. The length of the CDR3 is 20 residues. CDR3 loop: CASSFWTSGTSPGSPYEQYF. CDR3 DNA sequence: TGCGCCAGCAGCTTTTGGACTAGCGGAACCTCGCCCGGGTCTCCCTACGAGCAGTACTTC. The full variable domain, with the rest looked up from reference TRBV5-1 and TRBJ2-7, is KAGVTQTPRYLIKTRGQQVTLSCSPISGHRSVSWYQQTPGQGLQFLFEYFSETQRNKGNFPGRFSGRQFSNSRSEMNVSTLELGDSALYLCASSFWTSGTSPGSPYEQYFGPGTRLTVT.

The chain employs TRBV9 and TRBJ2-7, with TRBD2 as a possible D gene (5 bases). The CDR3 loop spans 14 amino acids. Germline values: CDR1 SGDLS, CDR2 YYNGEE. Trimming shortened V by 7 bases and J by 4 bases, and 18 bases separated the two germline ends. CDR3: CASGRTAMGYEQYF. CDR3 sequence (DNA): TGTGCCAGCGGCCGGACTGCCATGGGGTACGAGCAGTACTTC.

The J gene is TRBJ2-5, the V gene TRBV14, with a possible D match to TRBD2 (6 bases). Per germline, CDR1 SGHDN and CDR2 FVKESK. The CDR3 is made up of 15 amino acids. The germline V and J ends were trimmed by 2 bases and 5 bases, with 15 bases remaining between them. The CDR3 DNA is TGTGCCAGCAGCCAAAGGGGATCCAGCGGGGAGACCCAGTACTTC. It codes for CASSQRGSSGETQYF.

The chain links TRBV5-1 to TRBJ1-3, with D possibly being TRBD1 (5 bases). Germline V CDR1 and CDR2: SGHRS, YFSETQ. This CDR3 comprises 14 residues. V gave up 0 bases and J gave up 6 bases, with 10 bases separating them. Here the CDR3 DNA reads TGCGCCAGCAGCTTGGATCAGGGTTTAAACACCATATATTTT. It codes for CASSLDQGLNTIYF.

The rearrangement joins TRBV19 to TRBJ1-5; D is uncertain. With 5 bases removed from V and 9 bases from J, the gap between germline ends came to 14 bases. The CDR3 runs 13 residues. Germline V lookup: CDR1 LNHDA, CDR2 SQIVND (reference sequence). The CDR3 loop is CASSPRDSWPQHF. DNA for the CDR3: TGTGCCAGTAGTCCCCGTGACTCCTGGCCCCAGCATTTT.

The chain combines TRBV28 with TRBJ1-2; TRBD1 is a possible D gene (5 bases). This CDR3 is built from 13 residues. V lost 2 bases to trimming and J lost 4 bases, with 8 bases between them. Per germline, CDR1 MDHEN and CDR2 SYDVKM. CDR3 bases: TGTGCCAGCAGTTTAAAGGGGTCCTATGGCTACACCTTC. It specifies CASSLKGSYGYTF.

V gene TRBV6-1 combines with J gene TRBJ1-5; a weak D match, TRBD1 (6 bases). Trimming stripped 3 bases from V and 1 base from J, with 13 bases between. CDR1 is MNHNS and CDR2 is SASEGT in the germline V gene. This CDR3 comprises 16 residues. CDR3 sequence: CASSERGHPSNQPQHF. As DNA, the CDR3 is TGTGCCAGCAGTGAGAGGGGACACCCAAGCAATCAGCCCCAGCATTTT.

This chain uses TRBV6-1 with TRBJ2-3, with D unclear. V shed 3 bases and J shed 0 bases, with 7 bases lying between them. From germline, CDR1 is MNHNS and CDR2 SASEGT. This CDR3 has 14 residues. This CDR3 reads CASSEWRSTDTQYF. CDR3 nucleotides: TGTGCCAGCAGTGAGTGGCGGAGCACAGATACGCAGTATTTT.

The chain couples TRBV5-1 to TRBJ1-6; a weak D match, TRBD1 (6 bases). The CDR3 is made up of 14 amino acids. Looked up from germline, CDR1 is SGHRS and CDR2 is YFSETQ. Trimming pared 3 bases from V and 7 bases from J, leaving 11 bases between. The CDR3 protein is CASSSDRSNSPLHF. The CDR3 coding sequence is TGCGCCAGCAGCTCGGACAGAAGCAATTCACCCCTCCACTTT.

This clone has only one observation. The rearrangement joins TRBV7-9 to TRBJ1-2; D possibly corresponds to TRBD1 (5 bases). There are 15 residues in the CDR3. Trimming removed 7 bases from V and 0 bases from J, with 15 bases in between. The germline V gene has CDR1 SEHNR and CDR2 FQNEAQ (reference sequence). As DNA, the CDR3 is TGTGCCAGCACCGGGGGGGGGACGGCTAACTATGGCTACACCTTC. It is translated as CASTGGGTANYGYTF. Variable domain in full (rest from reference TRBV7-9 and TRBJ1-2): DTGVSQNPRHKITKRGQNVTFRCDPISEHNRLYWYRQTLGQGPEFLTYFQNEAQLEKSRLLSDRFSAERPKGSFSTLEIQRTEQGDSAMYLCASTGGGTANYGYTFGSGTRLTVV.

The count of this clone is one. The chain is built from TRBV7-2 and TRBJ1-4; possible D gene TRBD1, 5 bases. Trimming cost V 0 bases and J 8 bases, with 22 bases left between them. CDR3 length equals 18 residues. Per the germline V gene, CDR1 is SGHTA and CDR2 is FQGNSA. For the CDR3, the DNA is TGTGCCAGCAGCTTAGCGGCCGGAGGGGAGGGTACCAGAGAAAAACTGTTTTTT. It codes for CASSLAAGGEGTREKLFF.

The chain carries TRBV4-3 and TRBJ1-1; no clear D. The germline gives CDR1 LGHNA, CDR2 YSLEER. V was cut by 3 bases and J by 2 bases, with 7 bases left in between. The CDR3 covers 13 residues. CDR3 bases: TGCGCCAGCAGCCAGAGGCAAAACACTGAAGCTTTCTTT. Its protein is CASSQRQNTEAFF.

The CDR3 spells CASSLAPLLAAQTYEQYF. CDR3 nucleotides: TGTGCCAGCAGCTTAGCGCCACTCCTAGCGGCCCAAACCTACGAGCAGTACTTC. The chain employs TRBV7-2 and TRBJ2-7; 7 bases agree with TRBD2. V shed 0 bases, J shed 2 bases, and the junction held 13 bases outside the gene matches. Germline loops: CDR1 SGHTA, CDR2 FQGNSA. This CDR3 comprises 18 residues.